This T cell receptor (beta chain) was recorded in a study of CD8 T cells in ankylosing spondylitis. Notes on the study in general: It was reported that disease-linked clones were significantly enriched in matched ankylosing spondylitis synovial fluid. The study identified a TCR beta motif of roughly eight highly homologous variants that appeared characteristic of ankylosing spondylitis blood.

Germline CDR1 LGHNA, CDR2 YSLEER. This CDR3 contains 15 residues. Trimming removed 5 bases from V and 5 bases from J, with 16 bases in between. The sample holds a few counts of this clonotype. Its antigen remains unknown. TCRdb reanalysed the 5' RACE reads using MiXCR and keeps one entry per CDR3 protein. Here the sample spans some 37,000 distinct CDR3 sequences, 15% to 20% being singletons. The chain is built from TRBV4-3 and TRBJ2-1, with D possibly TRBD2 on 5 matching bases. What was sequenced was blood. The sequence was collected from a male donor with ankylosing spondylitis or in good health (not recorded which). The DNA of the CDR3 is TGCGCCAGCAGCTTCGGTTTTCTAGCCGACAATGAGCAGTTCTTC. Amino acids: CASSFGFLADNEQFF.